This T cell receptor (beta chain) appears in the sequencing data of a study of cytomegalovirus exposure and HLA in healthy donors (dated 2017 in TCRdb). Background for the entire study: An earlier analysis of about 530 of the donors reported about 280 Gb of sequence data and around 110 million unique TCR beta sequences obtained from about 179 million T cells. Roughly 290 gigabases of sequencing data and around 90 million unique TCR sequences made up an early release that covered 500 to 700 HLA-typed donors. The genetic ancestry cluster associated with self-reported Caucasian donors included 81% of the roughly 400 genotyped donors. The study aimed to test whether signatures of past pathogen exposure could be identified by cataloging public T cell receptors. The study profiled the T cell repertoires of hundreds of subjects by immunosequencing and related them to cytomegalovirus serostatus. Along with the approximately 700-subject first cohort, a separate validation cohort of roughly 110 different subjects was used. The study combined high-throughput TCR immunosequencing, statistical association of individual TCRs with disease status, and machine learning to predict cytomegalovirus infection status. In a later analysis, previously published TCR beta repertoires from some 640 donors were re-analyzed and high-resolution HLA genotyping was added so that TCR occurrence patterns could be studied. In the later analysis, no new phenotypic data were used to find candidate immune exposures; instead, reliance was placed on TCR beta sequences and their occurrence across donors. An earlier analysis of approximately 640 of the donors applied high-throughput TCR beta sequencing to assess whether each TCR beta V gene segment acted as functional or pseudogenic. Donor age, sex, ethnicity and CMV serostatus were compiled together with the repertoire data. A later genetic analysis took genome-wide SNP genotypes for about three fifths of the roughly 670 donors and used that subset as a discovery cohort. All discovery cohort repertoires had been generated on a single sequencing platform. Class I and class II HLA loci were covered by the typing at four-digit resolution. The number of typed donors differed by locus: about 629-630 for A, B, C, DRB1 and DQB1; approximately 520 for DQA1; approximately 600 for DPA1; and around 470 for DPB1. Four to six DR-DQ haplotypes were handled as single units for association and clustering, since linkage in the cohort was strong. Among 300 to 500 genotyped donors of the cohort, an average of roughly 230,000 unique TCR beta nucleotide sequences was sequenced per donor, of which roughly 18% were non-productive.

General findings and caveats noted by the study authors: A group of highly shared sequence variants was considered likely to be a technical artifact of the sequencing pipeline. In an earlier analysis of 587 of the donors, most TCR beta V segments appeared in productive rearrangements about 87% or about 30% of the time, broadly matching IMGT annotations. The earlier analysis of some 560 of the donors excluded 15 to 20 rarely observed V segments, including chromosome 9 orphons, because counts were too low. According to a later analysis, parvovirus B19, influenza, CMV and Epstein-Barr virus appeared linked to several top co-occurrence clusters. Compared with the roughly 670-donor mean, donors in an Asian-associated ancestry cluster had fewer N-insertions in productive TCRs, according to a later genetic analysis. Because HLA typing was unavailable for some donors at each locus, only the typed subset was used in association tests. In the study, about 150 TCR beta chains were listed as associated with cytomegalovirus. Only TCR beta chains were sequenced in this cohort, and the absence of alpha or paired-chain data limited detectable features. While some public TCRs were present in many individuals, most TCR sequences turned up only very rarely across donors. A later analysis associated around 16,000 TCR beta sequences with specific HLA alleles at a false discovery rate of 0.05. A further reported finding was that TCR beta sequences accurately predicted the HLA-A and HLA-B alleles for most subjects in the first cohort. The classifier was reported to diagnose cytomegalovirus status with high specificity and sensitivity in both the original cohort and the validation cohort. According to a later analysis, TCR association rates differed among HLA loci, with DRB1 alleles showing the most associated TCRs and HLA-C alleles showing the fewest. Most CMV-associated TCR beta chains appeared to be HLA-restricted in a later analysis, and the HLA associations seemed to be driven largely by CMV exposure. In vitro tests confirmed that three of the cytomegalovirus-associated TCR beta chains recognize cytomegalovirus antigens. Correlated functional status among segregating V segments might be attributable to linkage disequilibrium, but an unknown experimental factor could not be ruled out. When HLA alleles, especially DR and DQ, strongly co-occurred, TCR associations were difficult to assign to individual alleles. For the cohort, immune exposure information was limited to CMV serostatus. Compared with equally common non-associated chains, HLA-associated TCR beta chains in a later analysis were more clonally expanded and had lower generation probabilities. Roughly uniform sequencing depth across donors was assumed in presence/absence analyses, although this assumption may not hold. In a later genetic analysis, a missense DCLRE1C variant was associated with V-gene and J-gene trimming of TCR beta chains, and the association was replicated in an independent cohort. According to the authors, the approach could potentially be generalized to other disease states and immunological phenotypes.

With respect to this clone: The target of this receptor is not known. No much larger clonotype is one base removed from it; base qualities were not supplied.

The cohort comprised some 680 healthy bone marrow donors. At the time of sampling, every cohort member was nominally healthy, though immune exposures that went unrecorded were likely present. The donor tested CMV seronegative, placing the donor among the 350 or so seronegative members of the cohort. A peripheral blood sample was collected from each donor, and TCR beta sequencing was performed on peripheral blood mononuclear cells. The Qiagen DNeasy Blood Extraction Kit was used to extract genomic DNA from the blood cell samples. Library prep was done by the immunoSEQ multiplex PCR assay. A mixture of 60 forward primers for TCR Vbeta segments and 13 reverse primers for TCR Jbeta segments was used in the multiplex PCR. Amplification of the CDR3 region of rearranged TCR beta genes was performed with a multiplex PCR assay on genomic DNA. Amplified TCR beta libraries were sequenced as 87-base-pair reads on the Illumina HiSeq System. For the original study's pipeline: Across the 670 or so repertoires, a later analysis counted some 81 million unique TCR beta chains, 9.5 million to 13 million of which were shared by at least two donors. A nearest-neighbor algorithm error-corrected the raw reads and collapsed the reads into unique sequences, merging closely related sequences to remove PCR and sequencing errors. CDR3 sequences were aligned to IMGT reference sequences to assign V, D and J gene segments. For a sequence to be retained, a match of at least six nucleotides was required to both a V gene segment and a J gene segment. Rearrangements were called productive when the CDR3 lacked stop codons and stayed in frame with V and J; all others were non-productive. Following IMGT convention, CDR3 was defined as the stretch from the second conserved V-encoded cysteine up to the conserved J-encoded phenylalanine. Sequences without an unambiguous match to a single V gene segment were excluded from the earlier analysis of about 600 of the donors. In an earlier analysis of 587 of the donors, V segments were called functional above 56.7% productive rearrangements and were called segregating when the between-donor standard deviation exceeded 5%. A statistical classification framework was built for diagnosing cytomegalovirus status from the catalog of TCR beta chain sequences. V and J gene assignment, in a later analysis, came from comparing TCR nucleotide sequences with IMGT/GENE-DB human TR gene sequences. Using the TCRdist pipeline, a later analysis assigned CDR3 sequences along with most-parsimonious VDJ recombination scenarios. In a later analysis, each TCR beta chain was defined by its CDR3 amino acid sequence together with its V-gene family, and reads lacking a unique V-gene family were excluded. To address suspected cross-contamination and a sequencing artifact, a later analysis removed around 600 highly shared, low-generation-probability nucleotide sequences. For each public chain, a later analysis derived a clonal expansion index from normalized ranks of inferred template counts within each repertoire. Generation probabilities in a later analysis came from a VDJ recombination model fitted to out-of-frame rearrangements, and those results were checked against IGoR. A later analysis scored TCR-TCR, TCR-HLA and TCR-CMV co-occurrence with hypergeometric tests, applying a repertoire-size bias correction to TCR pairs. In a later analysis, false discovery rates were estimated by permuting HLA or CMV assignments 20 times. A later analysis grouped co-occurring TCRs with DBSCAN, adding TCRdist sequence similarity when clustering within HLA-allele-positive subsets. Co-occurrence clustering excluded repertoires with fewer than 30,000 or more than 120,000 public chains, plus five with anomalous nucleotide sharing. This is the immuneACCESS table as TCRdb keeps it, with only in-frame sequences that have V and J called. A part of the clones is gone; compared with another copy, unresolved V genes explain less than half, and the rest is unexplained. V and J calls and clone size come straight from that table; D and trimming were deduced from the DNA. The sample records about 160,000 clones, around 74% of which are singletons. The ten largest clones represent over 1.2% of the sample.

Sequences were obtained from PBMCs. This receptor was obtained from a man younger than 35 in good health and CMV-seronegative.

Read as DNA, the sequence is TGTGCCAGCAGTTCAAGCGCGGGGACCGGGGAGCTGTTTTTT. The resulting protein is CASSSSAGTGELFF. This receptor chain uses TRBV6-6 and TRBJ2-2, with TRBD2 as a weak D call on 6 bases. From its cysteine to its phenylalanine, the CDR3 spans 14 amino acids. The kept DNA is CDR3 alone, 42 bases in frame from the first base. At the junction V is shortened by 4 bases and J by 5 bases, with 11 bases in between. According to the germline V gene (reference sequence), CDR1 reads MNHNY and CDR2 reads SVGAGI.